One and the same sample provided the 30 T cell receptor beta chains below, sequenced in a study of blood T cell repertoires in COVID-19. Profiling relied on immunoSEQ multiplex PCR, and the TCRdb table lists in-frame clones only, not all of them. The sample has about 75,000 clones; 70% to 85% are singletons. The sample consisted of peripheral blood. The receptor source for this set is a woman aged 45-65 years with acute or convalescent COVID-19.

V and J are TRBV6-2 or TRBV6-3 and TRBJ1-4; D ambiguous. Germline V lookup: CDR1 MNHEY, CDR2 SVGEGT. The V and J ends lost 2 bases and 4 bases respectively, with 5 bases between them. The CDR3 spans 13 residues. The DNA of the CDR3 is TGTGCCAGCAGTTACGGGAGTAATGAAAAACTGTTTTTT. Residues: CASSYGSNEKLFF.

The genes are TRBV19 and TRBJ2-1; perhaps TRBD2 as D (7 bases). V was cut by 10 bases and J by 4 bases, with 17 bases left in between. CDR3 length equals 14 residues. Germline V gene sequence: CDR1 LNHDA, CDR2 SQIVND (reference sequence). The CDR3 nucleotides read TGTGCCATCTCGGACAGCGGGATATACAATGAGCAGTTCTTC. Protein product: CAISDSGIYNEQFF.

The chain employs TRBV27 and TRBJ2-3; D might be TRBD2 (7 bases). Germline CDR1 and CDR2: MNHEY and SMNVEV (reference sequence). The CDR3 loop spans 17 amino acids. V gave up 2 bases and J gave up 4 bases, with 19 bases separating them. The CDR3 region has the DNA TGTGCCAGCAGTTTAGGTTCCCCAGGGGCGGGAGCAGATACGCAGTATTTT. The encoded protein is CASSLGSPGAGADTQYF.

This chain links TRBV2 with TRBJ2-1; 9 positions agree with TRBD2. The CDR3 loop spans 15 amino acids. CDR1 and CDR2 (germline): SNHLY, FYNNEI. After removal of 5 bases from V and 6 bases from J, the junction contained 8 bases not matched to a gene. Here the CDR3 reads CASSQIAGVVNEQFF. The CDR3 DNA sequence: TGTGCCAGCAGTCAAATAGCGGGAGTTGTCAATGAGCAGTTCTTC.

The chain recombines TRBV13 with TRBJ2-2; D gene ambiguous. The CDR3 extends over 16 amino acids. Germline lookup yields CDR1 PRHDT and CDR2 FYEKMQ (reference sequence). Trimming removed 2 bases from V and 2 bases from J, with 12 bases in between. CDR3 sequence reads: CASSLIRWFNTGELFF. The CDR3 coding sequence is TGTGCCAGCAGCTTAATTCGGTGGTTTAACACCGGGGAGCTGTTTTTT. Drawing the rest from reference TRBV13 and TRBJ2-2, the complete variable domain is AAGVIQSPRHLIKEKRETATLKCYPIPRHDTVYWYQQGPGQDPQFLISFYEKMQSDKGSIPDRFSAQQFSDYHSELNMSSLELGDSALYFCASSLIRWFNTGELFFGEGSRLTVL.

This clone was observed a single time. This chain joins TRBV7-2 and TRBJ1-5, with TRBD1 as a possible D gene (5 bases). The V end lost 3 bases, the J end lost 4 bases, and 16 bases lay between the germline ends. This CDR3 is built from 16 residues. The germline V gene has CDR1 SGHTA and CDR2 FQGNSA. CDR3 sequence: CASSLGGGGLNQPQHF. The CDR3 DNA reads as TGTGCCAGCAGCTTGGGAGGTGGGGGACTTAATCAGCCCCAGCATTTT.

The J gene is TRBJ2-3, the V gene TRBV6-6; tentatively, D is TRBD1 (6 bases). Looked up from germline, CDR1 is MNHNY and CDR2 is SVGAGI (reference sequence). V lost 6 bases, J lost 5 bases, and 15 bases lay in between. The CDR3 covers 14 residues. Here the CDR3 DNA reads TGTGCCAGCAGATTACGACAGGTTCTAGATACGCAGTATTTT. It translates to CASRLRQVLDTQYF.

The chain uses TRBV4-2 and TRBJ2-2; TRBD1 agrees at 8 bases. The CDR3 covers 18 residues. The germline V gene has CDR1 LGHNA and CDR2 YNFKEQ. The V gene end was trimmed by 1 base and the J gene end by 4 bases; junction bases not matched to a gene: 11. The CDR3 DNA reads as TGTGCCAGCAGCCAAGGACTTACCGGGACAGGTTTCACCGGGGAGCTGTTTTTT. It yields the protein CASSQGLTGTGFTGELFF.

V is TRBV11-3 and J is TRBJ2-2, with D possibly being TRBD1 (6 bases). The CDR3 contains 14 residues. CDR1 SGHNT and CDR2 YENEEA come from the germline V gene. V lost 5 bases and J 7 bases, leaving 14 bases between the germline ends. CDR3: CASSHGGGFGELFF. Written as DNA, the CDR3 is TGTGCCAGCAGCCATGGTGGGGGCTTCGGGGAGCTGTTTTTT.

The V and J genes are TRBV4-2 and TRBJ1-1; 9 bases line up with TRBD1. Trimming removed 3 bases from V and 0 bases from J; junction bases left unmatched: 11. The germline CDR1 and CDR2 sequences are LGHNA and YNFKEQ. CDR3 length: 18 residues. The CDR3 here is CASSQEGQGRIMNTEAFF. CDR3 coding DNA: TGTGCCAGCAGCCAGGAAGGACAGGGGAGGATCATGAACACTGAAGCTTTCTTT.

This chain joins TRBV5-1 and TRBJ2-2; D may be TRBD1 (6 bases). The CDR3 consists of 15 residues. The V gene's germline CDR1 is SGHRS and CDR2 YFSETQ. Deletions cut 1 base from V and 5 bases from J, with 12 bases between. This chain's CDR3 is CASSLKGGGTGELFF. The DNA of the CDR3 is TGCGCCAGCAGCTTGAAAGGGGGTGGTACCGGGGAGCTGTTTTTT. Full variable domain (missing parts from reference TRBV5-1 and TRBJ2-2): KAGVTQTPRYLIKTRGQQVTLSCSPISGHRSVSWYQQTPGQGLQFLFEYFSETQRNKGNFPGRFSGRQFSNSRSEMNVSTLELGDSALYLCASSLKGGGTGELFFGEGSRLTVL.

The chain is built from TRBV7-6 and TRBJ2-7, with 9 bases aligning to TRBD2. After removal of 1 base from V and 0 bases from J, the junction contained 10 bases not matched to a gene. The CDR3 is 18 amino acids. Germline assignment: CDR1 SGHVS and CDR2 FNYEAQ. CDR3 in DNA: TGTGCCAGCAGCTTAGAGCCTAGCGGGACCCACAGCTCCTACGAGCAGTACTTC. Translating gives CASSLEPSGTHSSYEQYF.

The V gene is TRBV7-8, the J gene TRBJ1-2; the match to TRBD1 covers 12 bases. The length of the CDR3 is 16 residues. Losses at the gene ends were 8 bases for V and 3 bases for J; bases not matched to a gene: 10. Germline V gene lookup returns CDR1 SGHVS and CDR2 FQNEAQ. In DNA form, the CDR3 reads TGTGCCAGCGGGCTCCGGGACAGGGGGCGTCACTATGGCTACACCTTC. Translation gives CASGLRDRGRHYGYTF.

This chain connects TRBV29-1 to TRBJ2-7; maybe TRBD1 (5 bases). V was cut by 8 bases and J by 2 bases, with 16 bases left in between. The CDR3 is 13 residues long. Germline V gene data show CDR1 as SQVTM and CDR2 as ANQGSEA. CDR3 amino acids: CSPRTHPPYEQYF. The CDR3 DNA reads TGCAGCCCCAGGACACACCCCCCCTACGAGCAGTACTTC.

The CDR3 bases are TGTGCCAGCAGCCAAGAGGGGACTAGGGTTGGGGAGACCCAGTACTTC. Protein sequence: CASSQEGTRVGETQYF. This chain links TRBV14 with TRBJ2-5, with TRBD2 matching over 8 bases. CDR3 length: 16 amino acids. Germline trimming cut 0 bases from V and 5 bases from J; bases unmatched to any gene: 8. CDR1 and CDR2 from the germline V gene are SGHDN and FVKESK.

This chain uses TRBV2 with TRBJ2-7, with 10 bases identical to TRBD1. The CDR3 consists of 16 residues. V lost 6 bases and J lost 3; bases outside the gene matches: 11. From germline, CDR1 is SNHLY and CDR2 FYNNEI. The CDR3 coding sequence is TGTGCCAGCAGCCCCAGATCGGGACAGGGGTTCTACGAGCAGTACTTC. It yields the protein CASSPRSGQGFYEQYF.

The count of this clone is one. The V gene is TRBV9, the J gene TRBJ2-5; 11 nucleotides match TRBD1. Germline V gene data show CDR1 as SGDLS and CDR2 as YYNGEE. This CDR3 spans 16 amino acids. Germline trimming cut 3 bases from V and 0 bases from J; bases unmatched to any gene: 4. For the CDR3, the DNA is TGTGCCAGCAGCGCCCGGGACAGGGGGTACCAAGAGACCCAGTACTTC. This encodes CASSARDRGYQETQYF.

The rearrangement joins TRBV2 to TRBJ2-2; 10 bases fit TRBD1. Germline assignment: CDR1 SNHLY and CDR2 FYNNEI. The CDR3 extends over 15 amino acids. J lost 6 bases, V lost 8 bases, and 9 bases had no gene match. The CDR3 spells CASRTDRGQSGELFF. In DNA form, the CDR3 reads TGTGCCAGCCGTACCGACAGGGGGCAATCCGGGGAGCTGTTTTTT.

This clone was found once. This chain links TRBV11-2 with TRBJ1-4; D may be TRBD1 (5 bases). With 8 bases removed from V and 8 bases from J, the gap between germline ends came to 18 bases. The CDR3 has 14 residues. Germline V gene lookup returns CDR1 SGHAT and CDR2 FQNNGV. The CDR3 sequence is CASGRGERGEKLFF. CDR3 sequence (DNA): TGTGCCAGCGGCCGCGGGGAACGGGGGGAAAAACTGTTTTTT.

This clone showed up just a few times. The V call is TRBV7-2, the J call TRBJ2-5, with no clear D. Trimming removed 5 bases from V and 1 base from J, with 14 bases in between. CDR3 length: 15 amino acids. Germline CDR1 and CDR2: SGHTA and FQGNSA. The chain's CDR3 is CASSPNFSPQETQYF. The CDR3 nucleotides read TGTGCCAGCAGCCCCAACTTTTCTCCCCAAGAGACCCAGTACTTC.

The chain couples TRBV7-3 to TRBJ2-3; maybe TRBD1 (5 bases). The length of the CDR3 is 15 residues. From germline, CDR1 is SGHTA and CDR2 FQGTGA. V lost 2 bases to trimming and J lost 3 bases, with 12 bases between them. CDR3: CASSLGAARTDTQYF. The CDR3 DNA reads TGTGCCAGCAGCTTAGGGGCGGCCCGAACAGATACGCAGTATTTT. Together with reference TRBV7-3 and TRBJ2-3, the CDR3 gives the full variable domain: GAGVSQTPSNKVTEKGKYVELRCDPISGHTALYWYRQSLGQGPEFLIYFQGTGAADDSGLPNDRFFAVRPEGSVSTLKIQRTERGDSAVYLCASSLGAARTDTQYFGPGTRLTVL.

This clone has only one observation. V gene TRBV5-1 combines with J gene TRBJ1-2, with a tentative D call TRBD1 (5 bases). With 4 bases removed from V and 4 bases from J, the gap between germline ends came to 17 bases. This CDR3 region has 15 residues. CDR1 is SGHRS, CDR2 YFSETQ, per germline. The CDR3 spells CASSPGQSVGYGYTF. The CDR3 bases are TGCGCCAGCAGCCCCGGACAATCTGTAGGCTATGGCTACACCTTC.

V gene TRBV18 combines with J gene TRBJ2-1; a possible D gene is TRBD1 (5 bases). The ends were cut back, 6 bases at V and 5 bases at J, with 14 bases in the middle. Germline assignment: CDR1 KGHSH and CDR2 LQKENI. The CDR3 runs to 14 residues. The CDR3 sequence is CASSLKGANNEQFF. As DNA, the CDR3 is TGTGCCAGCTCCCTAAAAGGGGCAAACAATGAGCAGTTCTTC.

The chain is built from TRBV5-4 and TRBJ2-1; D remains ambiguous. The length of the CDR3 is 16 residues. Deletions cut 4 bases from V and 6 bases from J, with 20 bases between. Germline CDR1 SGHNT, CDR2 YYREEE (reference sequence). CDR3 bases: TGTGCCAGCAGCCCGAGTAATCGGGTAGCCCTCAATGAGCAGTTCTTC. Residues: CASSPSNRVALNEQFF.

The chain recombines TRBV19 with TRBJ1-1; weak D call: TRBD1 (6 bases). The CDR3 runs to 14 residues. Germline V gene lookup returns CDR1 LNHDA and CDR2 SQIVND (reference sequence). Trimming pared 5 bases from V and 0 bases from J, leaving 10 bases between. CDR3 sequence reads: CASSDGQMNTEAFF. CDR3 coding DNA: TGTGCCAGTAGTGACGGACAGATGAACACTGAAGCTTTCTTT. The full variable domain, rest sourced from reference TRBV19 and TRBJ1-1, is DGGITQSPKYLFRKEGQNVTLSCEQNLNHDAMYWYRQDPGQGLRLIYYSQIVNDFQKGDIAEGYSVSREKKESFPLTVTSAQKNPTAFYLCASSDGQMNTEAFFGQGTRLTVV.

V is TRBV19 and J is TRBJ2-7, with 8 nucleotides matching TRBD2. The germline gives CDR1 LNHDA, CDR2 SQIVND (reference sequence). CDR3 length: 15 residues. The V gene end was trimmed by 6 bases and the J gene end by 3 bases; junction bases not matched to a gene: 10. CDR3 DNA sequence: TGTGCCAGTAGGAATACTAGCGGAGTTTACTACGAGCAGTACTTC. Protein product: CASRNTSGVYYEQYF.

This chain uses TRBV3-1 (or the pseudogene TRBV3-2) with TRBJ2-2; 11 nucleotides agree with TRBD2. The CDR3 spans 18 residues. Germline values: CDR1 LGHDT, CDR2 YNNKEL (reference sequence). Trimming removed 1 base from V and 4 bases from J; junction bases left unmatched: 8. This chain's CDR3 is CASSQVPPSGGFTGELFF. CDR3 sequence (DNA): TGTGCCAGCAGCCAAGTACCGCCTAGCGGGGGGTTCACCGGGGAGCTGTTTTTT.

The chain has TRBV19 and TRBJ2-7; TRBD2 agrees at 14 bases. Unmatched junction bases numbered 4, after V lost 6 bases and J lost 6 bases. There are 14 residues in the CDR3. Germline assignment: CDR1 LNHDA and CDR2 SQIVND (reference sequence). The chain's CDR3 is CASSRTSGRPEQYF. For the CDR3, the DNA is TGTGCCAGTAGCCGGACTAGCGGGAGGCCCGAGCAGTACTTC.

CDR3 sequence (DNA): TGTGCCAGCAGCTACAGGGGGAGAAACCTAAACATTCAGTACTTC. Its translation is CASSYRGRNLNIQYF. This sequence joins TRBV5-6 and TRBJ2-4; 8 bases align to TRBD1. This CDR3 is built from 15 residues. V dropped 3 bases and J dropped 6; count of bases not matched to a gene: 8. Germline loops: CDR1 SGHDT, CDR2 YYEEEE. Looking up the rest from reference TRBV5-6 and TRBJ2-4 gives the full variable domain: DAGVTQSPTHLIKTRGQQVTLRCSPKSGHDTVSWYQQALGQGPQFIFQYYEEEERQRGNFPDRFSGHQFPNYSSELNVNALLLGDSALYLCASSYRGRNLNIQYFGAGTRLSVL.

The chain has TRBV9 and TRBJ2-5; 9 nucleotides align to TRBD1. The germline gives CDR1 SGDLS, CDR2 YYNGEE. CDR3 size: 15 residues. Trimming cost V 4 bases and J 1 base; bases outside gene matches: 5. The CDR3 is CASSPRGQGQETQYF. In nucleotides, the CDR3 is TGTGCCAGCAGCCCACGGGGACAGGGCCAAGAGACCCAGTACTTC. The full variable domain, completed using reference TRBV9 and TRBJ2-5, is DSGVTQTPKHLITATGQRVTLRCSPRSGDLSVYWYQQSLDQGLQFLIQYYNGEERAKGNILERFSAQQFPDLHSELNLSSLELGDSALYFCASSPRGQGQETQYFGPGTRLLVL.